This T cell receptor (beta chain) was recovered during a study of shared clonotypes between healthy human individuals. Across the whole study: The donor pool was made up of two women and three men aged 18 to 49. Researchers assigned three CD4 naive, three CD4 memory, two CD8 naive and one CD8 memory plate to each donor.

Study findings and constraints: Tissue TCR repertoires likely differ from these blood-only repertoires.

With regard to this clone: Its target is not known. The same CDR3 is also encoded by other DNA sequences in this sample.

This CDR3 contains 13 residues. From germline, CDR1 is MNHEY and CDR2 SMNVEV (reference sequence). Trimming took off 2 bases at V and 3 bases at J, with 8 bases between the two ends. CD45RO-negative CD8 cells positively selected for CCR7 made up the naive population, which excluded terminally differentiated effector memory CD45RA+ cells. Sequencing used immunoSEQ multiplex PCR; TCRdb keeps in-frame clones, though not all of them. The sample has roughly 850,000 clones; approximately 96% are singletons. The sequenced sample was naive CD8+ T cells sorted from blood. The chain joins TRBV27 to TRBJ2-7; D perhaps matches TRBD1 (6 bases). This TCR derives from a man aged 30 to 45 in good health. In DNA form, the CDR3 reads TGTGCCAGCAGTTTAACGGACAGCTACGAGCAGTACTTC. Its translation is CASSLTDSYEQYF.